These 14 T cell receptor beta chains came from one sample sequenced in a study of patients with pleural tuberculosis. Via MiXCR, TCRdb re-called the reads, giving one row per CDR3 protein. The repertoire includes approximately 53,000 distinct CDR3 sequences, less than 8% of them detected once, and about a sixth sits in the top ten. The receptors originated from a human donor with pleural tuberculosis.

Many counts were recorded for this clonotype. The chain is built from TRBV2 and TRBJ1-1; D unclear. From germline, CDR1 is SNHLY and CDR2 FYNNEI. The CDR3 extends over 13 amino acids. Between the trimmed V and J ends, which lost 0 bases and 4 bases, there was a span of 6 bases. The CDR3 coding sequence is TGTGCCAGCAGTGAAGCAGAGGGCACTGAAGCTTTCTTT. Protein sequence: CASSEAEGTEAFF.

At least ten counts were recorded for this clonotype. The V call is TRBV24-1, the J call TRBJ2-5; TRBD1 matches at 7 bases. This CDR3 has 15 residues. Germline CDR1 is KGHDR and CDR2 is SFDVKD. V lost 4 bases to trimming and J lost 2 bases; unmatched junction nucleotides: 6. CDR3 bases: TGTGCCACCAGTGAAAGGGGCAGGGGGCAAGAGACCCAGTACTTC. It yields the protein CATSERGRGQETQYF.

This clonotype was counted at least ten times. The gene calls are TRBV28 and TRBJ2-1; the match to TRBD2 covers 11 bases. The CDR3 sequence is 15 residues long. Unmatched junction bases numbered 8, after V lost 4 bases and J lost 9 bases. CDR1 and CDR2 (germline): MDHEN, SYDVKM. As DNA, the CDR3 is TGTGCCAGCAGTTCGCGACTAGCGGGATCATTTGAGCAGTTCTTC. Translated: CASSSRLAGSFEQFF.

This clonotype has at least ten counts. CDR3 amino acids: CASSLITGTHEQYF. CDR3 coding DNA: TGTGCCAGCAGCTTAATCACGGGGACTCACGAGCAGTACTTC. The chain is built from TRBV11-2 and TRBJ2-7, with a weak D call TRBD2 (6 bases). The CDR3 totals 14 residues. Trimming left V 2 bases short and J 5 bases short, with 13 bases between. In germline, CDR1 is SGHAT, CDR2 FQNNGV. Looking up the rest from reference TRBV11-2 and TRBJ2-7 gives the full variable domain: EAGVAQSPRYKIIEKRQSVAFWCNPISGHATLYWYQQILGQGPKLLIQFQNNGVVDDSQLPKDRFSAERLKGVDSTLKIQPAKLEDSAVYLCASSLITGTHEQYFGPGTRLTVT.

The sample holds many counts of this clonotype. The chain uses TRBV28 and TRBJ1-5, with no clear D. CDR1 is MDHEN, CDR2 SYDVKM, per germline. Trimming left V 3 bases short and J 7 bases short, with 13 bases between. The CDR3 contains 14 residues. CDR3 sequence reads: CASSLDSPVQPQHF. The CDR3 DNA sequence: TGTGCCAGCAGTTTGGACTCCCCAGTCCAGCCCCAGCATTTT.

This clonotype appeared many times. V gene TRBV7-8 combines with J gene TRBJ1-5; no definite D call. From germline, CDR1 is SGHVS and CDR2 FQNEAQ. The CDR3 runs 13 residues. Trimming removed 5 bases at V and 6 bases at J, with 11 bases between. The chain's CDR3 is CASSPDRGQPQHF. CDR3 coding DNA: TGTGCCAGCAGCCCCGACCGAGGTCAGCCCCAGCATTTT.

J is TRBJ2-5 and V is TRBV29-1, with unresolved D. Trimming stripped 8 bases from V and 5 bases from J, with 12 bases between. The CDR3 extends over 11 amino acids. CDR1 is SQVTM, CDR2 ANQGSEA, per germline. CDR3 residues: CSIAFRETQYF. The CDR3 coding sequence is TGCAGCATCGCCTTTAGGGAGACCCAGTACTTC.

This clonotype was seen ten or more times. This chain links TRBV12-3 or TRBV12-4 with TRBJ2-7; 12 bases line up with TRBD1. This CDR3 region has 16 residues. V trimming: 6 bases; J trimming: 5 bases; junction bases outside the gene matches: 11. CDR3 nucleotide sequence: TGTGCCAGCAGGACCCATTGGGGACAGGGGGCTAACGAGCAGTACTTC. Translated: CASRTHWGQGANEQYF.

Ten or more counts support this clonotype. This chain links TRBV6-1 with TRBJ2-7; the D is unclear. V gave up 1 base and J gave up 7 bases, with 14 bases separating them. The CDR3 runs to 14 residues. Germline lookup yields CDR1 MNHNS and CDR2 SASEGT. CDR3 in amino acids: CASSEVVHRPEQYV. The CDR3 nucleotides are TGTGCCAGCAGTGAAGTGGTACACCGCCCGGAGCAGTACGTC.

This clonotype showed up many times. The V gene is TRBV27, the J gene TRBJ1-1; 8 nucleotides align to TRBD1. From germline, CDR1 is MNHEY and CDR2 SMNVEV (reference sequence). V lost 4 bases and J lost 0; bases outside the gene matches: 4. This CDR3 is 15 amino acids long. The DNA of the CDR3 is TGTGCCAGCAGTTCCGGGACAGGTGTGAACACTGAAGCTTTCTTT. As protein: CASSSGTGVNTEAFF.

This clonotype was recorded at least ten times. This chain joins TRBV6-1 and TRBJ2-7; 7 nucleotides agree with TRBD2. This CDR3 contains 13 residues. Germline V lookup: CDR1 MNHNS, CDR2 SASEGT. The J segment lost 3 bases and the V segment lost 3 bases, leaving 2 bases of the junction unmatched. The CDR3 nucleotides are TGTGCCAGCAGTGAGGGAGGGAGCTACGAGCAGTACTTC. It yields the protein CASSEGGSYEQYF.

The chain uses TRBV19 and TRBJ1-1; 8 bases line up with TRBD1. This CDR3 contains 13 residues. With 5 bases clipped from V and 5 bases from J, the junction kept 4 bases outside the gene matches. The germline CDR1 and CDR2 sequences are LNHDA and SQIVND (reference sequence). Written as DNA, the CDR3 is TGTGCCAGTAGTTTGACAGGGGAAACTGAAGCTTTCTTT. This encodes CASSLTGETEAFF. The whole variable domain, filled in from reference TRBV19 and TRBJ1-1, reads DGGITQSPKYLFRKEGQNVTLSCEQNLNHDAMYWYRQDPGQGLRLIYYSQIVNDFQKGDIAEGYSVSREKKESFPLTVTSAQKNPTAFYLCASSLTGETEAFFGQGTRLTVV.

The V call is TRBV5-1, the J call TRBJ1-5, with a possible D match to TRBD1 (6 bases). This CDR3 comprises 15 residues. V was trimmed by 0 bases and J by 3 bases, leaving 10 bases between them. Per germline, CDR1 SGHRS and CDR2 YFSETQ. CDR3 bases: TGCGCCAGCAGCTTGGCGGGACAAAACAATCAGCCCCAGCATTTT. Translation: CASSLAGQNNQPQHF.

The table lists this clonotype with a few counts. The CDR3 coding sequence is TGCGCCAGCACTCTTCTCCCGGGACAGGAATTGGAGACCCAGTACTTC. Translated: CASTLLPGQELETQYF. The rearrangement links TRBV23-1 to TRBJ2-5; 8 nucleotides match TRBD1. TRBV23-1 is an ORF for which the function is uncertain. The CDR3 is 16 amino acids. J was trimmed by 5 bases and V by 7 bases; bases with no gene match: 15.